These 31 T cell receptor beta chains originate from one sample sequenced in a study of post-analysis software for immune sequencing data. The study's findings and limits: Patients had higher frequencies than controls of roughly five TRBV segments, including TRBV5-6, TRBV5-1 and TRBV20-1.

Tagging with unique molecular identifiers was a feature of the TCR beta cDNA libraries. Using its own MiXCR run on the PCR reads, TCRdb lists one record per CDR3 protein. This sample has hundreds of thousands of distinct CDR3 sequences, with about 38% found just once. Their target antigens are unknown. The specimen sequenced was blood. The source of these receptors is a girl aged 5-17 years with multiple sclerosis.

The table lists this clonotype with many counts. CDR3: CASSEGPGRSYGYTF. CDR3 DNA sequence: TGTGCCAGCAGTGAAGGCCCGGGGCGCAGCTATGGCTACACCTTC. This chain uses TRBV6-1 with TRBJ1-2, with TRBD1 as a possible D gene (5 bases). Germline V gene sequence: CDR1 MNHNS, CDR2 SASEGT. Trimming took 1 base from V and 4 from J, leaving 13 bases between them. The CDR3 loop spans 15 amino acids.

This rearrangement joins TRBV20-1 to TRBJ1-2; TRBD1 matches 7 bases. Germline V gene sequence: CDR1 DFQATT, CDR2 SNEGSKA (reference sequence). The CDR3 is 13 residues long. V shed 6 bases and J 0 bases; nucleotides not matched to a gene: 4. CDR3 nucleotide sequence: TGCAGTGCCCCGACAGGGACTAACTATGGCTACACCTTC. Its protein product is CSAPTGTNYGYTF.

This clonotype has at least ten counts. The V call is TRBV27, the J call TRBJ2-5; D is perhaps TRBD2 (6 bases). Looked up from germline, CDR1 is MNHEY and CDR2 is SMNVEV (reference sequence). The germline V and J ends were trimmed by 4 bases and 5 bases, with 20 bases remaining between them. The CDR3 has 16 residues. This CDR3 reads CASSSPPGTPGETQYF. The CDR3 nucleotides read TGTGCCAGCAGTTCCCCACCCGGGACTCCTGGGGAGACCCAGTACTTC.

This clonotype was recorded many times. The chain has TRBV15 and TRBJ2-7; no definite D call. The CDR3 covers 13 residues. Per the germline V gene, CDR1 is LNHNV and CDR2 is YYDKDF (reference sequence). Trimming took off 4 bases at V and 3 bases at J, with 10 bases between the two ends. CDR3 sequence (DNA): TGTGCCACCAGCACTACAGAATTCTACGAGCAGTACTTC. The encoded protein is CATSTTEFYEQYF.

This clonotype was picked up many times. The chain carries TRBV7-9 and TRBJ1-2, with D unresolved. Germline CDR1 SEHNR, CDR2 FQNEAQ (reference sequence). CDR3 length equals 11 residues. V gave up 1 base and J gave up 6 bases, with 3 bases separating them. CDR3 nucleotide sequence: TGTGCCAGCAGCTTAGGGGATGGCTACACCTTC. Translated, it gives CASSLGDGYTF.

The J gene is TRBJ2-1, the V gene TRBV10-3; D unclear. CDR1 is ENHRY, CDR2 SYGVKD, per germline. V lost 8 bases and J lost 7, with 12 bases in between. There are 12 residues in the CDR3. The CDR3: CAIAPGWNEQFF. The CDR3 DNA reads TGTGCCATCGCGCCCGGGTGGAATGAGCAGTTCTTC.

This clonotype was counted at least ten times. The gene calls are TRBV27 and TRBJ2-1; 7 nucleotides agree with TRBD2. Germline-derived CDR1 and CDR2 are MNHEY and SMNVEV (reference sequence). This CDR3 has 16 amino acids. J gave up 0 bases and V 5 bases, and 7 bases lay outside the gene matches. CDR3 nucleotides: TGTGCCAGCAGTGCCGCTAGCGGCAGCTCCTACAATGAGCAGTTCTTC. The encoded protein is CASSAASGSSYNEQFF.

Concerning this clonotype: With a much larger clone just one base away, this may be a read error. V gene TRBV29-1 combines with J gene TRBJ2-3; TRBD1 agrees at 9 bases. This CDR3 comprises 15 residues. Per germline, CDR1 SQVTM and CDR2 ANQGSEA. CDR3: CIVELPGTGIDTQYF. In DNA form, the CDR3 reads TGCATCGTTGAATTACCGGGGACAGGGATAGATACGCAGTATTTT.

This chain uses TRBV7-2 with TRBJ2-7; 12 nucleotides agree with TRBD2. Germline CDR1 is SGHTA and CDR2 is FQGNSA. V lost 5 bases to trimming and J lost 2 bases; unmatched junction nucleotides: 4. The CDR3 extends over 15 amino acids. In DNA, the CDR3 is TGTGCCAGCAGCCCTAGCGGGGGGGTTACCTACGAGCAGTACTTC. Translated: CASSPSGGVTYEQYF.

This chain joins TRBV7-2 and TRBJ2-3, with D tentatively TRBD2 (6 bases). From germline, CDR1 is SGHTA and CDR2 FQGNSA. CDR3 length: 17 residues. V gave up 1 base and J gave up 2 bases, with 16 bases separating them. The CDR3 DNA sequence: TGTGCCAGCAGCTTAGTGCTACGAGCGGGTGTCACAGATACGCAGTATTTT. It translates to CASSLVLRAGVTDTQYF.

This clonotype was recorded at least ten times. V is TRBV6-5 and J is TRBJ1-2; D may be TRBD1 (6 bases). CDR3 length: 14 residues. Germline CDR1 is MNHEY and CDR2 is SVGAGI. V was cut by 6 bases and J by 2 bases, with 13 bases left in between. The CDR3 loop is CASSRDKLNYGYTF. The DNA of the CDR3 is TGTGCCAGCAGCCGGGACAAATTAAACTATGGCTACACCTTC.

In this sample, this clonotype turned up a few times. Just one base apart from a much larger clone, this may be a read error. The chain couples TRBV7-2 to TRBJ2-7; TRBD2 agrees at 11 bases. J lost 7 bases, V lost 5 bases, and 10 bases had no gene match. CDR3 length equals 15 residues. In germline, CDR1 is SGHTA, CDR2 FQGNSA. Here the CDR3 DNA reads TGTGCCAGCAGCGGCGGACTAGCGGGCTGGAATGAGCAGTACTTC. This sequence encodes CASSGGLAGWNEQYF.

Many counts were recorded for this clonotype. The chain couples TRBV11-2 to TRBJ2-5, with 8 nucleotides matching TRBD2. The CDR3 contains 18 residues. Germline V gives CDR1 SGHAT, CDR2 FQNNGV. The junction had 14 bases not matched to a gene; V was cut back by 1 base and J by 4 bases. This CDR3 is CASSLVKGGLGVRETQYF. Here the CDR3 DNA reads TGTGCCAGCAGCTTAGTTAAAGGGGGACTAGGGGTTAGAGAGACCCAGTACTTC. The whole variable domain, remainder taken from reference TRBV11-2 and TRBJ2-5, is EAGVAQSPRYKIIEKRQSVAFWCNPISGHATLYWYQQILGQGPKLLIQFQNNGVVDDSQLPKDRFSAERLKGVDSTLKIQPAKLEDSAVYLCASSLVKGGLGVRETQYFGPGTRLLVL.

This clonotype occurred a few times. A much larger clone is a single base away; this may be a read error. The J gene is TRBJ2-1, the V gene TRBV5-1; 13 nucleotides match TRBD2. The J call may be faulty, since TRBJ2-7 better matches the DNA end. CDR3 length: 17 residues. Germline loops: CDR1 SGHRS, CDR2 YFSETQ. CDR3 DNA: TGCGCCAGCAGCTTGGGGACTAGCGGGGGAAACTACAATGAGCAGTACTTC. It encodes CASSLGTSGGNYNEQYF.

This clonotype has ten or more counts. The chain recombines TRBV12-3 or TRBV12-4 with TRBJ2-1, with TRBD2 identical over 8 bases. This CDR3 spans 16 amino acids. The trim removed 5 bases at V and 8 bases at J, leaving 14 bases unmatched. CDR3 in DNA: TGTGCCAGCAGTCTCCCGAGCAGCGGGAGCAGGCATGAGCAGTTCTTC. Encoded protein: CASSLPSSGSRHEQFF.

This chain joins TRBV20-1 and TRBJ1-2; 12 positions agree with TRBD1. CDR1 is DFQATT, CDR2 SNEGSKA, per germline (reference sequence). V lost 5 bases and J lost 2; bases outside the gene matches: 9. This CDR3 region has 16 residues. This chain's CDR3 is CSAAAGTGGMNYGYTF. The CDR3 bases are TGCAGTGCTGCGGCCGGGACAGGGGGCATGAACTATGGCTACACCTTC.

The chain recombines TRBV30 with TRBJ1-1; D not certain. Germline CDR1 and CDR2: GTSNPN and SVGIG (reference sequence). V dropped 0 bases and J dropped 1 base, with 15 bases sitting between them. This CDR3 contains 16 residues. The CDR3 loop is CAWSVSRRRGNTEAFF. The CDR3 DNA sequence: TGTGCCTGGAGTGTAAGTCGCAGGCGCGGGAACACTGAAGCTTTCTTT.

The chain employs TRBV7-9 and TRBJ2-4, with 7 bases identical to TRBD2. CDR3 length: 15 amino acids. V lost 6 bases to trimming and J lost 0 bases; unmatched junction nucleotides: 5. From germline, CDR1 is SEHNR and CDR2 FQNEAQ (reference sequence). The DNA of the CDR3 is TGTGCCAGCAGAAGACTAGCAGGAGCCAAAAACATTCAGTACTTC. Translated, it gives CASRRLAGAKNIQYF.

On this clonotype: A clone one base away is much larger, so this may be a read error. V gene TRBV20-1 combines with J gene TRBJ2-1; D assignment may be TRBD1 or TRBD2 (6 bases each). Germline CDR1 reads DFQATT; CDR2 reads SNEGSKA (reference sequence). CDR3 length: 14 amino acids. CDR3 in DNA: TGCAGTGCGAGAGGGGGACTTCCGACACTTGGGCAGTTCTTC. This encodes CSARGGLPTLGQFF.

With regard to this clonotype: A much larger clone differs from this one at a single base, so this may be a read error. This chain uses TRBV10-3 with TRBJ2-1; D is unresolved. The CDR3 has 11 amino acids. The germline V gene encodes CDR1 ENHRY and CDR2 SYGVKD. The CDR3 DNA follows: TGTGCCATCGGGGAAAACAATGTGCAGTTCTTC. Encoded protein: CAIGENNVQFF.

The chain employs TRBV29-1 and TRBJ2-4; 7 bases line up with TRBD2. The germline CDR1 and CDR2 sequences are SQVTM and ANQGSEA. J gave up 6 bases and V 7 bases, and 15 bases lay outside the gene matches. The CDR3 consists of 15 residues. CDR3 in amino acids: CSAQRGTSQRNIQYF. The CDR3 nucleotides read TGCAGCGCTCAGCGGGGAACAAGCCAGAGAAACATTCAGTACTTC.

The sample holds a few counts of this clonotype. The chain employs TRBV29-1 and TRBJ2-1; D possibly corresponds to TRBD1 (5 bases). Trimming removed 5 bases from V and 0 bases from J, with 14 bases in between. CDR3 length equals 15 residues. Germline CDR1 is SQVTM and CDR2 is ANQGSEA. The CDR3 DNA follows: TGCAGCGTTCCACCATCGGACACCTCCTACAATGAGCAGTTCTTC. As protein: CSVPPSDTSYNEQFF.

With regard to this clonotype: One base away lies a much larger clone, so this may be a sequencing read error. This chain uses TRBV12-3 or TRBV12-4 with TRBJ2-2, with D tentatively TRBD2 (5 bases). The CDR3 length is 12 residues. Here the CDR3 reads CASSSGPGERFF. The CDR3 DNA is TGTGCCAGCAGCTCCGGTCCCGGGGAGCGGTTTTTT.

This clonotype was counted many times. This sequence joins TRBV20-1 and TRBJ2-1; D perhaps matches TRBD2 (6 bases). The CDR3 loop spans 15 amino acids. The ends were cut back, 2 bases at V and 0 bases at J, with 11 bases in the middle. Looked up from germline, CDR1 is DFQATT and CDR2 is SNEGSKA (reference sequence). Here the CDR3 DNA reads TGCAGTGCTAGAACCAGCGGGTTCTCCTACAATGAGCAGTTCTTC. Protein sequence: CSARTSGFSYNEQFF.

The CDR3 coding sequence is TGTGCCAGCAGTCCCCTGACAGGGAATGGCTACACCTTC. Translation: CASSPLTGNGYTF. The chain employs TRBV12-3 or TRBV12-4 and TRBJ1-2, with 7 bases matching TRBD1. CDR3 length equals 13 residues. The V and J ends lost 5 bases and 6 bases, in that order; junction bases with no gene match: 6.

This chain links TRBV21-1 with TRBJ1-1. TRBV21-1 is a recognized pseudogene. CDR3 length: 16 amino acids. The CDR3 spells CASSKEADHMNTEAFF. Here the CDR3 DNA reads TGTGCCAGCAGCAAAGAAGCGGACCACATGAACACTGAAGCTTTCTTT.

The chain carries TRBV10-3 and TRBJ1-4; D gene unclear. This CDR3 comprises 15 residues. V gave up 0 bases and J gave up 7 bases, with 12 bases separating them. CDR1 and CDR2 from the germline V gene are ENHRY and SYGVKD. The CDR3 DNA reads TGTGCCATCAGTGAGTCGCCAGGATGGGGTGAAAAACTGTTTTTT. It encodes CAISESPGWGEKLFF.

There are many counts of this clonotype. V and J are TRBV5-4 and TRBJ2-1; D is perhaps TRBD1 (6 bases). V was trimmed by 0 bases and J by 10 bases, leaving 20 bases between them. Germline CDR1 SGHNT, CDR2 YYREEE (reference sequence). This CDR3 is built from 16 residues. CDR3 protein: CASSLALRAVRGEQFF. In DNA form, the CDR3 reads TGTGCCAGCAGCTTGGCTCTAAGAGCAGTTAGGGGGGAGCAGTTCTTC.

There are many counts of this clonotype. V is TRBV10-2 and J is TRBJ1-2; D gene uncertain. In germline, CDR1 is WSHSY, CDR2 SAAADI. V lost 0 bases to trimming and J lost 0 bases, with 8 bases between them. The CDR3 sequence is 15 residues long. The CDR3 here is CASSESGYSNYGYTF. CDR3 sequence (DNA): TGCGCCAGCAGTGAGTCAGGGTACTCTAACTATGGCTACACCTTC.

This clonotype came up a few times. This rearrangement joins TRBV11-2 to TRBJ1-2; a possible D gene is TRBD1 (6 bases). Per the germline V gene, CDR1 is SGHAT and CDR2 is FQNNGV. The CDR3 totals 14 residues. V was cut by 2 bases and J by 6 bases, with 13 bases left in between. The CDR3 is CASSLSTGWDGYTF. CDR3 bases: TGTGCCAGCAGCTTATCCACAGGGTGGGATGGCTACACCTTC.

This clonotype was counted ten times or more. V and J are TRBV5-1 and TRBJ2-1; 7 nucleotides match TRBD1. CDR3 length: 17 amino acids. Germline values: CDR1 SGHRS, CDR2 YFSETQ. Germline trimming cut 4 bases from V and 3 bases from J; bases unmatched to any gene: 13. The CDR3 spells CASSILVDRRNYNEQFF. CDR3 DNA sequence: TGCGCCAGCAGCATCCTTGTGGACAGGAGAAACTACAATGAGCAGTTCTTC.